The clone carrying this T cell receptor beta chain came up many times. What it recognizes is unknown. This specimen comes from a study of metastatic and nonmetastatic thyroid tumors. Study-level findings and limits: Relative to benign nodules, malignant thyroid tumors were reportedly characterized by significantly elevated TCR beta diversity in blood and tumor.

Thyroid surgery took place with no prior treatment in any patient. The germline V gene encodes CDR1 LNHDA and CDR2 SQIVND (reference sequence). The CDR3 loop spans 12 amino acids. Trimming shortened V by 3 bases and J by 11 bases, and 11 bases separated the two germline ends. TCRdb re-processed the PCR reads through MiXCR. The data contain roughly 30,000 clones, approximately 17% of them singletons. What was sequenced was blood. The origin of this receptor is a female donor with papillary thyroid cancer or a benign thyroid nodule (not recorded which). Some clones in this sample may be carry-over from other donors' samples. The chain couples TRBV19 to TRBJ1-5; unclear D gene. This chain's CDR3 is CASSIKFQAQHF. The CDR3 coding sequence is TGTGCCAGTAGTATTAAATTCCAGGCCCAGCATTTT.